The entry that follows covers one T cell receptor (beta chain) sequence. The antigen is not known. Germline loops: CDR1 ENHRY, CDR2 SYGVKD. V gave up 2 bases and J gave up 7 bases, with 14 bases separating them. The CDR3 runs to 14 residues. Healthy bone marrow donors made up the donor group. Amplification used 60 Vbeta primers and 13 Jbeta primers. TCRdb's copy holds only in-frame clones and misses some; the assay was immunoSEQ multiplex PCR. The sample shows 100,000 to 150,000 clones, roughly two thirds of them seen only once. These data belong to a study of cytomegalovirus exposure and HLA in healthy donors. Study observations and caveats: Most TCRs appeared rarely, but some public TCRs recurred in many donors. The number of N-insertions in an Asian-associated ancestry cluster was reportedly below the roughly 620-donor mean in a later analysis. The study reported that TCR beta sequences accurately predicted HLA-A and HLA-B alleles in most subjects.

The specimen sequenced was PBMCs. The V call is TRBV10-3, the J call TRBJ1-1, with D hard to call. The clonotype was recovered from a man aged 25-45 years in good health and CMV-seropositive. The CDR3 DNA sequence: TGTGCCATCAGTGAGCCTGGACTGAAAAATGAAGCTTTCTTT. It encodes CAISEPGLKNEAFF.